These 11 T cell receptor beta chains were sequenced from one sample in a study of early T cells in non-severe SARS-CoV-2 infection. One entry per CDR3 protein results from TCRdb running MiXCR on the 5' RACE reads. The sample has 50,000 to 65,000 distinct CDR3 sequences, less than 15% seen once. Sequenced sample: whole blood. The receptors were gathered from an adult who was a healthcare worker with PCR-confirmed SARS-CoV-2 infection or an uninfected control (not recorded which).

This clonotype turned up a few times. The chain employs TRBV5-8 and TRBJ1-5; 9 bases align to TRBD1. The CDR3 consists of 15 residues. The V gene's germline CDR1 is SGHTS and CDR2 YDEGEE. V was pared by 5 bases and J by 2 bases, with 5 bases of the junction left unmatched. The CDR3 nucleotides are TGTGCCAGCAGTCAGGACAGGGGCGGCAATCAGCCCCAGCATTTT. It specifies CASSQDRGGNQPQHF.

The chain recombines TRBV5-5 with TRBJ1-1; 11 bases line up with TRBD1. CDR3 length equals 14 residues. In germline, CDR1 is SGHKS, CDR2 YYEKEE (reference sequence). Unmatched junction bases numbered 9, after V lost 10 bases and J lost 4 bases. This chain's CDR3 is CAGTRGTGGTEAFF. CDR3 in DNA: TGTGCCGGGACCCGAGGGACAGGGGGCACTGAAGCTTTCTTT.

The chain joins TRBV20-1 to TRBJ2-3; TRBD1 or TRBD2 may be the D gene (5 bases each). CDR1 DFQATT and CDR2 SNEGSKA come from the germline V gene (reference sequence). This CDR3 is built from 17 residues. V gave up 5 bases and J gave up 3 bases, with 24 bases separating them. DNA for the CDR3: TGCAGTGCTCCCAACCTCCGGGACGCCAGTGGGACAGATACGCAGTATTTT. It is translated as CSAPNLRDASGTDTQYF.

This sequence joins TRBV11-2 and TRBJ2-4; 8 bases agree with TRBD1. This CDR3 is built from 13 residues. V lost 5 bases and J lost 8; bases outside the gene matches: 5. The germline V gene encodes CDR1 SGHAT and CDR2 FQNNGV. CDR3 loop: CASSPGGVDIQYF. As DNA, the CDR3 is TGTGCCAGCAGCCCAGGGGGCGTTGACATTCAGTACTTC.

The sample holds many counts of this clonotype. The chain employs TRBV20-1 and TRBJ2-2, with 7 bases lining up with TRBD1. Germline CDR1 DFQATT, CDR2 SNEGSKA (reference sequence). The junction had 11 bases not matched to a gene; V was cut back by 0 bases and J by 1 base. The CDR3 spans 18 residues. The CDR3 DNA is TGCAGTGCTAGAGATTCTGGTCCGAGACAGGGGAACACCGGGGAGCTGTTTTTT. Residues: CSARDSGPRQGNTGELFF.

This clonotype came up a few times. This sequence joins TRBV20-1 and TRBJ1-5; D gene unclear. Germline V gene lookup returns CDR1 DFQATT and CDR2 SNEGSKA (reference sequence). V was shortened by 1 base and J by 1 base, with 8 bases between the two germline ends. The CDR3 is 14 residues long. The CDR3 loop is CSARVGGSNQPQHF. The CDR3 nucleotides read TGCAGTGCTAGAGTGGGAGGGAGCAATCAGCCCCAGCATTTT.

This clonotype turned up a few times. This chain joins TRBV27 and TRBJ2-5; the match to TRBD2 covers 10 bases. The CDR3 is 17 amino acids. V shed 2 bases, J shed 0 bases, and the junction held 6 bases outside the gene matches. Per the germline V gene, CDR1 is MNHEY and CDR2 is SMNVEV (reference sequence). CDR3 protein: CASSLIGTSEYQETQYF. DNA of the CDR3: TGTGCCAGCAGTTTAATCGGGACTAGCGAGTACCAAGAGACCCAGTACTTC.

This clonotype was found a few times. V usage is TRBV6-6 and J usage is TRBJ2-7, with D tentatively TRBD1 (6 bases). Looked up from germline, CDR1 is MNHNY and CDR2 is SVGAGI (reference sequence). Trimming took 8 bases from V and 2 from J, leaving 16 bases between them. This CDR3 contains 14 residues. The CDR3 coding sequence is TGTGCCAGCTCTTACAGGGAAGGCCCCTACGAGCAGTACTTC. The encoded protein is CASSYREGPYEQYF.

This clonotype was seen ten or more times. V is TRBV10-1 and J is TRBJ1-3, with a possible D match to TRBD1 (6 bases). Between the trimmed V and J ends, which lost 10 bases and 13 bases, there was a span of 23 bases. This CDR3 contains 13 residues. CDR1 is WNHNN, CDR2 SYGVQD, per germline (reference sequence). CDR3 sequence (DNA): TGCGCCACATTCGGACTTTTCGAAACAGGGATATATTTT. It translates to CATFGLFETGIYF.

The chain carries TRBV20-1 and TRBJ1-1; 7 bases are shared with TRBD1. The CDR3 runs to 13 residues. Germline-derived CDR1 and CDR2 are DFQATT and SNEGSKA (reference sequence). V lost 4 bases, J lost 3 bases, and 5 bases stayed unmatched. The chain's CDR3 is CSANPGGYTEAFF. In nucleotides, the CDR3 is TGCAGTGCTAATCCAGGGGGTTACACTGAAGCTTTCTTT.

The rearrangement links TRBV10-3 to TRBJ2-7, with a possible D match to TRBD1 (5 bases). Germline CDR1 ENHRY, CDR2 SYGVKD. V gave up 3 bases and J gave up 3 bases, with 21 bases separating them. The CDR3 loop spans 17 amino acids. The CDR3 coding sequence is TGTGCCATCAGTGAACCTTCCCTACAGGAAAGATTCTACGAGCAGTACTTC. It specifies CAISEPSLQERFYEQYF.